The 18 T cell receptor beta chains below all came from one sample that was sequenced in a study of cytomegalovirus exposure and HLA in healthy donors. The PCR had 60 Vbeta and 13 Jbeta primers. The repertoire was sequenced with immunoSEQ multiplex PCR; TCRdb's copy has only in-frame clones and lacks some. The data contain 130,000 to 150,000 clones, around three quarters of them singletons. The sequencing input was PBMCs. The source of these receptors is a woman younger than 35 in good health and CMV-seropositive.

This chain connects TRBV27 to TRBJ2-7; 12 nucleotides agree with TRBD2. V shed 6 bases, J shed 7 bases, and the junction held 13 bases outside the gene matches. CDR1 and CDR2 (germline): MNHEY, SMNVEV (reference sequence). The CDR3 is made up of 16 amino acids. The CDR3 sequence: CASSRVEGLAGGEQYF. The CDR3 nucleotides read TGTGCCAGCAGCCGAGTCGAAGGTCTAGCGGGAGGGGAGCAGTACTTC.

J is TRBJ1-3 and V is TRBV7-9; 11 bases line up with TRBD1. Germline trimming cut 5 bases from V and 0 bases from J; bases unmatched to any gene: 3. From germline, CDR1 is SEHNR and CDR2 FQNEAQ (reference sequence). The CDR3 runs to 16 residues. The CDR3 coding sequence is TGTGCCAGCAGCCCCGGGACAGGGGGCTCTGGAAACACCATATATTTT. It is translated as CASSPGTGGSGNTIYF.

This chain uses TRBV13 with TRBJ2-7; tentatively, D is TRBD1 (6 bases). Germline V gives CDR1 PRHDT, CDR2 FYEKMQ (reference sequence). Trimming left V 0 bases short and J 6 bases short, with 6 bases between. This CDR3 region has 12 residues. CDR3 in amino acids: CASSLGRGEQYF. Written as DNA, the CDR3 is TGTGCCAGCAGCTTAGGCAGGGGCGAGCAGTACTTC.

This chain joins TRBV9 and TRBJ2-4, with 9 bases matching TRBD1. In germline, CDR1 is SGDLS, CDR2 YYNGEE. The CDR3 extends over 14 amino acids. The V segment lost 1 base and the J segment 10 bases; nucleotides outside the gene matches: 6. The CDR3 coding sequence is TGTGCCAGCAGCGTACTGCCGACAGGGGGAATTCAGTACTTC. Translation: CASSVLPTGGIQYF.

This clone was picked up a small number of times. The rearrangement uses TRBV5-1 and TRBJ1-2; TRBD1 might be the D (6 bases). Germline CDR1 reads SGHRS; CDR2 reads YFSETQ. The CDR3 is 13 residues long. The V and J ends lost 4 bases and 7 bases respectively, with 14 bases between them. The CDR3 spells CASSAGGAGGYTF. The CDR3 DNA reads TGCGCCAGCAGCGCTGGGGGGGCTGGTGGCTACACCTTC.

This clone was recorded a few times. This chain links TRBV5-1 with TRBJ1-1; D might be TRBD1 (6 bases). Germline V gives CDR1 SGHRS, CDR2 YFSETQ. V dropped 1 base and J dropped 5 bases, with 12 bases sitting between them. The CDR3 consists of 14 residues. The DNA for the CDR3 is TGCGCCAGCAGCTTGACAGGGTCAGGGACTGAAGCTTTCTTT. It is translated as CASSLTGSGTEAFF.

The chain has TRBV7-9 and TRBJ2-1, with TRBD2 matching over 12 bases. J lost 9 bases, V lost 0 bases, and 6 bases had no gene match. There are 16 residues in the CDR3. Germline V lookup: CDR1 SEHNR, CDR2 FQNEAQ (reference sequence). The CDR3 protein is CASSLAGLAGGPEQFF. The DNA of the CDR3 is TGTGCCAGCAGCTTAGCGGGGCTAGCGGGGGGGCCTGAGCAGTTCTTC.

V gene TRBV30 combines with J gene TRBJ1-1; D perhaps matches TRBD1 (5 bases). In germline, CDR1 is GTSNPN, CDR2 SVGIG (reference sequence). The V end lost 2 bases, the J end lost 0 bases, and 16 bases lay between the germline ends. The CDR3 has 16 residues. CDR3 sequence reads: CAWSLLGGSMNTEAFF. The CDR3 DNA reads TGTGCCTGGAGTTTGCTGGGGGGGTCCATGAACACTGAAGCTTTCTTT.

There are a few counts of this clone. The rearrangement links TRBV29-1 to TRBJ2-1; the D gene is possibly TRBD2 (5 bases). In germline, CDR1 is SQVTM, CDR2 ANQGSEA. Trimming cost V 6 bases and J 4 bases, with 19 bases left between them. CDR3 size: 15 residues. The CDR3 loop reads CSVSLGVGVYNEQFF. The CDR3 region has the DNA TGCAGCGTGTCACTCGGGGTCGGCGTTTACAATGAGCAGTTCTTC.

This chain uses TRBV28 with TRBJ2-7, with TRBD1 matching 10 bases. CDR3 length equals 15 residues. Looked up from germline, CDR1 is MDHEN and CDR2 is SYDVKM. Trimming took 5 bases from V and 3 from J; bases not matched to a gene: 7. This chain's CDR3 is CASSRPGQGFYEQYF. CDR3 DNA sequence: TGTGCCAGCAGTCGGCCGGGACAGGGGTTCTACGAGCAGTACTTC.

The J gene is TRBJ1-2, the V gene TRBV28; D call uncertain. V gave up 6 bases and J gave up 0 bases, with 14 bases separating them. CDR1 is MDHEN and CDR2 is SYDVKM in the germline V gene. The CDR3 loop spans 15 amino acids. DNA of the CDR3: TGTGCCAGCAGCCCCTCCGGCAGGACTAACTATGGCTACACCTTC. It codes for CASSPSGRTNYGYTF.

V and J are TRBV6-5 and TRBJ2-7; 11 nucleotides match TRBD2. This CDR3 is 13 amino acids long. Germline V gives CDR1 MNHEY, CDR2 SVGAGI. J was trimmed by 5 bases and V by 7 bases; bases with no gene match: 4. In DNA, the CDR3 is TGTGCCAGCAAGACTAGCGGGGTGGACGAGCAGTACTTC. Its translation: CASKTSGVDEQYF.

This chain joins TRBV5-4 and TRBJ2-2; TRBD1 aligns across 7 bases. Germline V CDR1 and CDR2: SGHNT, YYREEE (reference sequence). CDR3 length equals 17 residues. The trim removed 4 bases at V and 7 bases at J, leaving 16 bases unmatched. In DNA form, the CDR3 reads TGTGCCAGCAGCGTTGGGGGAACAGGGGCCTCCCTCGGGGAGCTGTTTTTT. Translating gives CASSVGGTGASLGELFF.

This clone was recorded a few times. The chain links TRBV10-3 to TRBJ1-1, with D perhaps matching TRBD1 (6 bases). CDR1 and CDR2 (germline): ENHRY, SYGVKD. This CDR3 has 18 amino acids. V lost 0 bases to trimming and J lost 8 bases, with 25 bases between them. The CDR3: CAISESLQGGPLHDEAFF. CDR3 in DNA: TGTGCCATCAGTGAGTCCTTACAGGGCGGTCCCCTGCATGACGAAGCTTTCTTT.

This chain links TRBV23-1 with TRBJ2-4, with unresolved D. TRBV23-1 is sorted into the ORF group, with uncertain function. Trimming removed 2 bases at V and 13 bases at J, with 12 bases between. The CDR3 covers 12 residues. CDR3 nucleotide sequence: TGCGCCAGCAGTCAACCCCACAGTGAACAGTACTTC. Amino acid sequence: CASSQPHSEQYF.

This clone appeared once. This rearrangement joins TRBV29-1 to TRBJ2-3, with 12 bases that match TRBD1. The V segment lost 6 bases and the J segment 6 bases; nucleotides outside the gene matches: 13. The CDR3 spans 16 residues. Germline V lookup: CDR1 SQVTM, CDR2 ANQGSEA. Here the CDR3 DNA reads TGCAGCGTCACCAAGGGGACAGGGGGCGGTTGGGATACGCAGTATTTT. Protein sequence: CSVTKGTGGGWDTQYF.

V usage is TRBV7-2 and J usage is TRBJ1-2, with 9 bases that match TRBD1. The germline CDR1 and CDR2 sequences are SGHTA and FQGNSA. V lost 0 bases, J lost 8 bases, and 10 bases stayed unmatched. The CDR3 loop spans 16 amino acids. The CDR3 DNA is TGTGCCAGCAGCTTAGCGACCTCGGGACAGGGAACCGGCTACACCTTC. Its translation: CASSLATSGQGTGYTF.

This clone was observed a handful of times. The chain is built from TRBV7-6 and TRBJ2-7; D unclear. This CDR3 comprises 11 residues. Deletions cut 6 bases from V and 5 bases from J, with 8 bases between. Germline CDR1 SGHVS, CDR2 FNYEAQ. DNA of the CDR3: TGTGCCAGCAGTTCGGGTAACGAGCAGTACTTC. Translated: CASSSGNEQYF.